A single sample is the source of the 25 T cell receptor beta chains below, sequenced in a study of neurological immune-mediated disorders. Time point meaning: longitudinal time-point 2. MiXCR, run by TCRdb on the 5' RACE reads, gives a single entry per CDR3 protein. The sample records roughly 45,000 distinct CDR3 sequences, around 13% being singletons. The sample comprised PBMCs. The receptors were gathered from a male donor with HTLV-1-associated myelopathy (HAM/TSP).

The J gene is TRBJ1-2, the V gene TRBV5-1, with TRBD1 identical over 7 bases. CDR1 is SGHRS and CDR2 is YFSETQ in the germline V gene. The V and J ends lost 0 bases and 0 bases, in that order; junction bases with no gene match: 2. The CDR3 spans 15 residues. The CDR3 is CASSLGDSANYGYTF. For the CDR3, the DNA is TGCGCCAGCAGCTTGGGGGACAGCGCTAACTATGGCTACACCTTC.

J is TRBJ2-7 and V is TRBV28; 7 bases match TRBD2. The CDR3 runs to 14 residues. V lost 3 bases to trimming and J lost 6 bases; unmatched junction nucleotides: 8. Looked up from germline, CDR1 is MDHEN and CDR2 is SYDVKM. CDR3 amino acids: CASSLSPKRGEQYF. CDR3 DNA sequence: TGTGCCAGCAGTTTGTCCCCTAAGCGGGGCGAGCAGTACTTC.

J is TRBJ2-1 and V is TRBV7-2, with TRBD1 as a possible D gene (6 bases). The germline V gene encodes CDR1 SGHTA and CDR2 FQGNSA. The CDR3 is 14 amino acids. The V end was cut by 5 bases, the J end by 4 bases, with 12 bases between. The CDR3 here is CASSRATGYNEQFF. CDR3 nucleotides: TGTGCCAGCAGCCGCGCAACAGGGTACAATGAGCAGTTCTTC.

By proportion, this clonotype is medium-sized. The V gene is TRBV20-1, the J gene TRBJ1-4; 7 bases agree with TRBD1. The V gene end was trimmed by 5 bases and the J gene end by 15 bases; junction bases not matched to a gene: 18. This CDR3 has 14 residues. Germline V lookup: CDR1 DFQATT, CDR2 SNEGSKA (reference sequence). CDR3 residues: CSAQDATGTWGLFF. In nucleotides, the CDR3 is TGCAGTGCTCAAGACGCGACAGGGACTTGGGGGTTGTTTTTT.

This clonotype was seen at least ten times. This chain uses TRBV10-3 with TRBJ1-2; a possible D gene is TRBD1 (5 bases). The germline V and J ends were trimmed by 10 bases and 8 bases, with 20 bases remaining between them. CDR1 is ENHRY and CDR2 is SYGVKD in the germline V gene. The CDR3 contains 13 residues. CDR3 coding DNA: TGTGCCACCAGCGGAAACCGGGACTGGGGCTACACCTTC. This translates into CATSGNRDWGYTF.

This clonotype was seen at least ten times. J is TRBJ1-3 and V is TRBV6-5; D is ambiguous. The CDR3 covers 15 residues. Per the germline V gene, CDR1 is MNHEY and CDR2 is SVGAGI. V was cut by 3 bases and J by 0 bases, with 9 bases left in between. This CDR3 reads CASSYWAHSGNTIYF. The CDR3, as DNA: TGTGCCAGCAGTTATTGGGCTCACTCTGGAAACACCATATATTTT.

CDR3 nucleotides: TGCAGCGTTGAAAGCAGGAGGCACAGGGAGCTGTTTTTT. Protein product: CSVESRRHRELFF. The chain has TRBV29-1 and TRBJ2-2; the D gene is possibly TRBD2 (5 bases). Germline V lookup: CDR1 SQVTM, CDR2 ANQGSEA. The CDR3 length is 13 residues. Trimming left V 2 bases short and J 9 bases short, with 13 bases between.

The chain links TRBV18 to TRBJ2-1; tentatively, D is TRBD2 (7 bases). The CDR3 loop spans 15 amino acids. V was pared by 6 bases and J by 7 bases, with 19 bases between. Per germline, CDR1 KGHSH and CDR2 LQKENI. The CDR3 reads CASSPVGGAGNEQFF. The CDR3 coding sequence is TGTGCCAGCTCTCCGGTGGGGGGGGCCGGGAATGAGCAGTTCTTC.

This clonotype appeared many times. The chain has TRBV20-1 and TRBJ1-4, with TRBD1 matching over 10 bases. Germline CDR1 reads DFQATT; CDR2 reads SNEGSKA (reference sequence). The CDR3 spans 15 residues. After removal of 3 bases from V and 7 bases from J, the junction contained 8 bases not matched to a gene. CDR3 residues: CSARHRDRGSEKLFF. CDR3 in DNA: TGCAGTGCTAGGCACAGGGACAGGGGAAGTGAAAAACTGTTTTTT.

This clonotype has at least ten counts. The V call is TRBV20-1, the J call TRBJ1-1, with 7 bases fitting TRBD1. The CDR3 covers 12 residues. CDR1 and CDR2 from the germline V gene are DFQATT and SNEGSKA (reference sequence). V lost 5 bases to trimming and J lost 5 bases; unmatched junction nucleotides: 5. In DNA form, the CDR3 reads TGCAGTGCTCCGACAGGGTGGACTGAAGCTTTCTTT. The encoded protein is CSAPTGWTEAFF.

This clonotype was seen many times. This chain uses TRBV7-2 with TRBJ1-5, with a weak D call TRBD1 (5 bases). This CDR3 has 13 residues. Germline V lookup: CDR1 SGHTA, CDR2 FQGNSA. The germline V and J ends were trimmed by 5 bases and 4 bases, with 9 bases remaining between them. The CDR3 coding sequence is TGTGCCAGCAGCGTAGACAGAAATCAGCCCCAGCATTTT. Its protein is CASSVDRNQPQHF. Looking up the rest from reference TRBV7-2 and TRBJ1-5 gives the full variable domain: GAGVSQSPSNKVTEKGKDVELRCDPISGHTALYWYRQSLGQGLEFLIYFQGNSAPDKSGLPSDRFSAERTGGSVSTLTIQRTQQEDSAVYLCASSVDRNQPQHFGDGTRLSIL.

This clonotype was detected a few times. The chain has TRBV7-2 and TRBJ1-1; TRBD1 aligns across 7 bases. The V segment lost 1 base and the J segment 4 bases; nucleotides outside the gene matches: 9. The CDR3 sequence is 16 residues long. CDR1 and CDR2 (germline): SGHTA, FQGNSA. The CDR3 region is CASSLVTQGEGTEAFF. CDR3 nucleotide sequence: TGTGCCAGCAGCTTAGTGACGCAGGGGGAGGGCACTGAAGCTTTCTTT.

The table lists this clonotype with many counts. The chain has TRBV5-1 and TRBJ1-1; TRBD1 matches 8 bases. Germline V lookup: CDR1 SGHRS, CDR2 YFSETQ. V lost 2 bases and J lost 4; bases outside the gene matches: 1. CDR3 size: 13 residues. CDR3 loop: CASSLTGGTEAFF. The DNA for the CDR3 is TGCGCCAGCAGCTTAACAGGGGGCACTGAAGCTTTCTTT.

At least ten counts were recorded for this clonotype. The rearrangement uses TRBV24-1 and TRBJ2-2, with D possibly being TRBD2 (6 bases). This CDR3 is built from 16 residues. With 7 bases removed from V and 1 base from J, the gap between germline ends came to 15 bases. CDR1 KGHDR and CDR2 SFDVKD come from the germline V gene. CDR3: CATSDAGLMNTGELFF. The CDR3 bases are TGTGCCACCAGCGACGCGGGACTCATGAACACCGGGGAGCTGTTTTTT.

This clonotype occurred many times. This chain joins TRBV6-6 and TRBJ1-2; D unclear. Germline values: CDR1 MNHNY, CDR2 SVGAGI (reference sequence). V was shortened by 6 bases and J by 8 bases, with 16 bases between the two germline ends. The CDR3 totals 13 residues. The chain's CDR3 is CASSPTTSGGYTF. DNA of the CDR3: TGTGCCAGCAGCCCTACTACTTCGGGGGGCTACACCTTC.

This clonotype was seen ten or more times. This chain joins TRBV6-5 and TRBJ1-2; D remains unclear. CDR1 is MNHEY, CDR2 SVGAGI, per germline. V gave up 6 bases and J gave up 3 bases, with 14 bases separating them. The CDR3 is 14 residues long. CDR3: CASSSHLSYYGYTF. The CDR3 bases are TGTGCCAGCAGCTCGCACCTATCGTACTATGGCTACACCTTC.

In this sample, this clonotype turned up many times. The chain recombines TRBV7-2 with TRBJ2-3, with D possibly being TRBD2 (5 bases). The CDR3 length is 14 residues. The V end was cut by 2 bases, the J end by 5 bases, with 11 bases between. Germline values: CDR1 SGHTA, CDR2 FQGNSA. CDR3 DNA sequence: TGTGCCAGCAGCTTAACGCACCGGGGAGATACGCAGTATTTT. Translating it yields CASSLTHRGDTQYF.

This clonotype has just one count. The V gene is TRBV18, the J gene TRBJ2-5; D may be TRBD2 (6 bases). V dropped 1 base and J dropped 1 base, with 7 bases sitting between them. The germline V gene encodes CDR1 KGHSH and CDR2 LQKENI. CDR3 size: 14 residues. CDR3 residues: CASSPLSGQETQYF. The CDR3 region has the DNA TGTGCCAGCTCACCACTTAGCGGCCAAGAGACCCAGTACTTC. Complete variable domain (other parts from reference TRBV18 and TRBJ2-5): NAGVMQNPRHLVRRRGQEARLRCSPMKGHSHVYWYRQLPEEGLKFMVYLQKENIIDESGMPKERFSAEFPKEGPSILRIQQVVRGDSAAYFCASSPLSGQETQYFGPGTRLLVL.

This clonotype was detected only once. This sequence joins TRBV6-5 and TRBJ2-7; TRBD1 aligns across 7 bases. Per the germline V gene, CDR1 is MNHEY and CDR2 is SVGAGI. With V trimmed by 1 base and J by 2 bases, 5 bases remained unmatched. The CDR3 totals 15 residues. CDR3 in DNA: TGTGCCAGCAGTTACTTGGGGACAGCCACCTACGAGCAGTACTTC. This gives the protein CASSYLGTATYEQYF.

The chain has TRBV5-1 and TRBJ2-5; no reliable D call. Between the trimmed V and J ends, which lost 1 base and 11 bases, there was a span of 18 bases. The CDR3 is 14 amino acids. Germline-derived CDR1 and CDR2 are SGHRS and YFSETQ. CDR3 sequence (DNA): TGCGCCAGCAGCTTGACACAGCCTCAAGTGACACAGTACTTC. This encodes CASSLTQPQVTQYF.

At least ten counts were recorded for this clonotype. The gene calls are TRBV12-3 or TRBV12-4 and TRBJ2-3; TRBD2 is a possible D gene (6 bases). The CDR3 has 15 amino acids. Trimming cost V 2 bases and J 8 bases, with 17 bases left between them. Written as DNA, the CDR3 is TGTGCCAGCAGTTTAAGCCCGCTCCTCGGGGGTACGCAGTATTTT. Translating it yields CASSLSPLLGGTQYF.

Remarks on this clonotype: This may be a read error, as it is one base from a much larger clone. This chain connects TRBV20-1 to TRBJ1-1; no clear D. The germline V and J ends were trimmed by 4 bases and 0 bases, with 9 bases remaining between them. Per the germline V gene, CDR1 is DFQATT and CDR2 is SNEGSKA (reference sequence). The CDR3 contains 13 residues. The CDR3 nucleotides read TGCAGTGCTACCTTTCCGTTGAACACTGAAGCTTTCTTT. This codes for CSATFPLNTEAFF.

This clonotype was found many times. The chain is built from TRBV20-1 and TRBJ2-7; TRBD1 aligns across 8 bases. Germline V CDR1 and CDR2: DFQATT, SNEGSKA (reference sequence). This CDR3 has 12 amino acids. J lost 5 bases, V lost 6 bases, and 6 bases had no gene match. The CDR3 bases are TGCAGTGCCCGGACAGGGTACAACGAGCAGTACTTC. This translates into CSARTGYNEQYF.

The rearrangement joins TRBV5-1 to TRBJ1-2; the match to TRBD1 covers 7 bases. The CDR3 covers 14 residues. In germline, CDR1 is SGHRS, CDR2 YFSETQ. V was pared by 4 bases and J by 4 bases, with 7 bases of the junction left unmatched. The DNA of the CDR3 is TGCGCCAGCAGCACGAATGGGACAGTCTATGGCTACACCTTC. This codes for CASSTNGTVYGYTF.

This clonotype was picked up a small number of times. At one boundary the junction diverges from the germline segment, which might be a read error. This chain connects TRBV10-3 to TRBJ2-5; D is uncertain. The CDR3 extends over 16 amino acids. Germline V CDR1 and CDR2: ENHRY, SYGVKD. In DNA form, the CDR3 reads TGTGCCATCAGCGGCCAAGGGTGGCCGGGCCAAGATACCCAGTACTTC. Its translation: CAISGQGWPGQDTQYF.